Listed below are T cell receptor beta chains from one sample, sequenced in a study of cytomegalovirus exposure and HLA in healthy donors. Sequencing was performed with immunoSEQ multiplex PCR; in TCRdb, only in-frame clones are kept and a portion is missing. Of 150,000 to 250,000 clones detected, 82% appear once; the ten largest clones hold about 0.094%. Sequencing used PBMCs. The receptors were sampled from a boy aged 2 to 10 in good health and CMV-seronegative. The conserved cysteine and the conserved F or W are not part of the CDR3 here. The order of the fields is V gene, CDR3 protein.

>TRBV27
ASSSQGYGYT
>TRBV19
ASSIAISGREQY
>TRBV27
ASSLAGTGDYGYT
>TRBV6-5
ASSQHSGAYNEQF
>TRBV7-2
ASSLGWRSAATNEKLF
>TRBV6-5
ASSYSGGIGYEQY
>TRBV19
ASSIGRSTDTQY
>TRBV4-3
ASSQDRRGNQPQH
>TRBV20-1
GAREAGEQY
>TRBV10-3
AISTLADSNTGELF
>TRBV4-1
ASSQPGRDLRYT
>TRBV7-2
ASSSFYEQY
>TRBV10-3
AISALALGGAGQPQH
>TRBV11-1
ASSFGGGAWETQY
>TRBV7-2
ASSSTPGTGYGYT
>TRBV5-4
ASRPPRAQDTEAF
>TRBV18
ASSPRTNSPTAINYGYT
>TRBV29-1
SVGLVTGGIEAF
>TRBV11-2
ASSARQGNTGELF
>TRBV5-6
ASSLGSGHLKTF
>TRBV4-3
ASSQVFVSGPGMNTEAF
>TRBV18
ASSPLAGTSTDTQY